This T cell receptor (beta chain) was sequenced in a study of blood T cell repertoires in COVID-19. Study as a whole: There were acute and convalescent COVID-19 samples, and they came from the United States, Italy and Spain. Sources were T cells, B-cell-depleted T cells, or PBMCs; the material itself was cDNA or gDNA.

Original handling: Scientists estimated how many nucleated cells there were by amplifying reference gene primers. Libraries were prepared by immunoSEQ multiplex PCR; TCRdb keeps only in-frame clonotypes and omits some of them. The DNA was the basis for D and trimming; V, J and clone size are from that table. This sample has tens of thousands of clones, with around 90% found just once. The CDR3 is 15 residues long. The specimen was peripheral blood. This clonotype originated in a woman aged 80 or over with acute or convalescent COVID-19. This chain uses TRBV21-1 with TRBJ1-1; the D call of TRBD1 is as the table states it, not checked on the DNA. TRBV21-1 is classified as a pseudogene. The CDR3 DNA follows: TGTGCCTCCAAGAAACAGGGACAGGTGAACACTGAAGCTTTCTTT. Amino acid sequence: CASKKQGQVNTEAFF.